These 10 T cell receptor beta chains were all obtained from the same sample, sequenced in a study of blood T cell repertoires in COVID-19. Method: immunoSEQ multiplex PCR; TCRdb's copy keeps in-frame clones and lacks some. The data contain about 140,000 clones, roughly 84% of them singletons. Input material: peripheral blood. These receptors came from a man aged 30 to 39 with COVID-19, enrolled during active disease.

This chain connects TRBV4-1 to TRBJ2-5; 10 nucleotides match TRBD1. Germline CDR1 reads MGHRA; CDR2 reads YSYEKL. The CDR3 spans 16 residues. The J segment lost 3 bases and the V segment lost 4 bases, leaving 8 bases of the junction unmatched. The CDR3, as DNA: TGCGCCAGCAGCCTTTCCTCCGGGACAGGGGAAGAGACCCAGTACTTC. Translation: CASSLSSGTGEETQYF.

The rearrangement links TRBV27 to TRBJ2-2; 8 bases match TRBD1. Germline V gene lookup returns CDR1 MNHEY and CDR2 SMNVEV (reference sequence). Trimming at V came to 3 bases and at J to 2 bases, leaving 5 bases not matched to a gene. The CDR3 has 16 amino acids. For the CDR3, the DNA is TGTGCCAGCAGTTTCGCGACAGGGGTTAACACCGGGGAGCTGTTTTTT. Translated: CASSFATGVNTGELFF.

V usage is TRBV28 and J usage is TRBJ2-2, with TRBD2 matching over 9 bases. The germline gives CDR1 MDHEN, CDR2 SYDVKM. J was trimmed by 5 bases and V by 3 bases; bases with no gene match: 7. The CDR3 runs to 16 residues. As DNA, the CDR3 is TGTGCCAGCAGTTTGGCGGGAGGGCCTGAAACCGGGGAGCTGTTTTTT. This codes for CASSLAGGPETGELFF.

The chain is built from TRBV11-2 and TRBJ2-1; TRBD2 aligns across 7 bases. The CDR3 is made up of 14 amino acids. Germline V lookup: CDR1 SGHAT, CDR2 FQNNGV. Trimming removed 5 bases from V and 5 bases from J; junction bases left unmatched: 6. The CDR3 spells CASSPWGGDNEQFF. The CDR3 DNA follows: TGTGCCAGCAGCCCCTGGGGGGGGGACAATGAGCAGTTCTTC.

This clone has ten or more counts. This chain joins TRBV4-2 and TRBJ2-7; D is perhaps TRBD2 (6 bases). Looked up from germline, CDR1 is LGHNA and CDR2 is YNFKEQ. Trimming left V 1 base short and J 5 bases short, with 12 bases between. CDR3 length equals 14 residues. As DNA, the CDR3 is TGTGCCAGCAGCCAAGCGGGAGAAATCAACGAGCAGTACTTC. Its protein is CASSQAGEINEQYF.

The chain is built from TRBV28 and TRBJ1-2; 8 nucleotides line up with TRBD1. CDR1 is MDHEN and CDR2 is SYDVKM in the germline V gene. The trim removed 4 bases at V and 4 bases at J, leaving 8 bases unmatched. The CDR3 is 15 residues long. CDR3: CASSSGQGFGYGYTF. CDR3 coding DNA: TGTGCCAGCAGTTCTGGACAGGGCTTTGGCTATGGCTACACCTTC.

V and J are TRBV7-2 and TRBJ1-2; D perhaps matches TRBD1 (5 bases). Trimming cost V 1 base and J 4 bases, with 16 bases left between them. This CDR3 has 16 residues. CDR1 is SGHTA, CDR2 FQGNSA, per germline. CDR3 sequence reads: CASSLVDGPGGYGYTF. CDR3 DNA sequence: TGTGCCAGCAGCTTAGTCGACGGTCCCGGGGGCTATGGCTACACCTTC.

CDR3 region: CASGLAGALQETQYF. CDR3 nucleotides: TGTGCTAGCGGACTAGCGGGGGCCCTTCAAGAGACCCAGTACTTC. The V gene is TRBV7-7, the J gene TRBJ2-5, with 13 bases matching TRBD2. The CDR3 has 15 amino acids. The germline gives CDR1 SSHAT, CDR2 FNYEAQ (reference sequence).

V gene TRBV28 combines with J gene TRBJ1-5; TRBD1 might be the D (5 bases). Looked up from germline, CDR1 is MDHEN and CDR2 is SYDVKM. CDR3 size: 15 residues. Deletions cut 1 base from V and 2 bases from J, with 9 bases between. The CDR3 bases are TGTGCCAGCAGTTTATACGGGGGTGGCAATCAGCCCCAGCATTTT. This gives the protein CASSLYGGGNQPQHF.

The gene calls are TRBV30 and TRBJ1-2; 9 nucleotides line up with TRBD1. CDR1 is GTSNPN, CDR2 SVGIG, per germline (reference sequence). CDR3 length: 16 amino acids. Trimming took 2 bases from V and 7 from J; bases not matched to a gene: 14. The CDR3 DNA reads TGTGCCTGGAGTTCTAAACCTGGGACAGGGAGTAGTGGCTACACCTTC. Amino acids: CAWSSKPGTGSSGYTF.